Each of the 24 T cell receptor beta chains below was sequenced from the same sample in a study of graft-versus-host responses after intestinal transplantation. Produced via immunoSEQ multiplex PCR; TCRdb's table is partial and in-frame only. The sample consists of around 23,000 clones, around 95% of them appearing once. Material: PBMCs, obtained just over 29 days after intestinal transplant. Receptors were obtained from a human patient who received an intestinal transplant, so some T cells may come from the graft donor.

V gene TRBV13 combines with J gene TRBJ2-7; 8 nucleotides align to TRBD1. Germline CDR1 and CDR2: PRHDT and FYEKMQ (reference sequence). The CDR3 is 15 amino acids. Losses at the gene ends were 4 bases for V and 5 bases for J; bases not matched to a gene: 10. The CDR3 loop reads CASSSSAQGVHEQYF. The CDR3 DNA reads as TGTGCCAGCAGCTCCAGTGCACAGGGGGTCCACGAGCAGTACTTC.

This clone has just one count. The CDR3 coding sequence is TGTGCCAGCAGCTTGGGCAGCTCCTATGGCTACACCTTC. Translated: CASSLGSSYGYTF. The genes are TRBV5-6 and TRBJ1-2; D is unresolved. The germline gives CDR1 SGHDT, CDR2 YYEEEE. The CDR3 sequence is 13 residues long. The ends were cut back, 0 bases at V and 4 bases at J, with 7 bases in the middle.

The V gene is TRBV7-9, the J gene TRBJ2-1; D ambiguous. This CDR3 has 16 amino acids. Germline values: CDR1 SEHNR, CDR2 FQNEAQ (reference sequence). The V end was cut by 5 bases, the J end by 4 bases, with 18 bases between. The DNA of the CDR3 is TGTGCCAGCAGCCTAGGGTACGGGTCTGGGTACAATGAGCAGTTCTTC. It is translated as CASSLGYGSGYNEQFF. Based on the CDR3 plus reference TRBV7-9 and TRBJ2-1, the full variable domain is DTGVSQNPRHKITKRGQNVTFRCDPISEHNRLYWYRQTLGQGPEFLTYFQNEAQLEKSRLLSDRFSAERPKGSFSTLEIQRTEQGDSAMYLCASSLGYGSGYNEQFFGPGTRLTVL.

The chain joins TRBV5-6 to TRBJ1-4; D is perhaps TRBD1 (5 bases). Per the germline V gene, CDR1 is SGHDT and CDR2 is YYEEEE. This CDR3 is 15 amino acids long. V dropped 4 bases and J dropped 3 bases, with 13 bases sitting between them. CDR3 region: CASSPGGAANEKLFF. As DNA, the CDR3 is TGTGCCAGCAGCCCGGGAGGGGCGGCTAATGAAAAACTGTTTTTT. The variable domain in full, with the rest retrieved from reference TRBV5-6 and TRBJ1-4, is DAGVTQSPTHLIKTRGQQVTLRCSPKSGHDTVSWYQQALGQGPQFIFQYYEEEERQRGNFPDRFSGHQFPNYSSELNVNALLLGDSALYLCASSPGGAANEKLFFGSGTQLSVL.

The rearrangement links TRBV11-3 to TRBJ2-1; D tentatively reads TRBD1 or TRBD2 (5 bases each). CDR3 length equals 17 residues. Trimming stripped 5 bases from V and 2 bases from J, with 19 bases between. CDR1 and CDR2 from the germline V gene are SGHNT and YENEEA. CDR3 DNA: TGTGCCAGCAGCCCCCGAGGGGCCGGTGTCCCCTACAATGAGCAGTTCTTC. Translated, it gives CASSPRGAGVPYNEQFF.

J is TRBJ2-3 and V is TRBV19; maybe TRBD2 (6 bases). The length of the CDR3 is 18 residues. Germline values: CDR1 LNHDA, CDR2 SQIVND (reference sequence). Trimming shortened V by 0 bases and J by 2 bases, and 18 bases separated the two germline ends. Here the CDR3 reads CASSIDLGPTSSTDTQYF. The CDR3, as DNA: TGTGCCAGTAGTATAGATCTCGGGCCGACTAGTTCCACAGATACGCAGTATTTT.

This chain uses TRBV18 with TRBJ1-4; TRBD1 might be the D (5 bases). Germline CDR1 and CDR2: KGHSH and LQKENI. The CDR3 consists of 14 residues. The V end lost 3 bases, the J end lost 8 bases, and 13 bases lay between the germline ends. Here the CDR3 reads CASSPSAQGEKLFF. The CDR3 nucleotides are TGTGCCAGCTCACCTTCGGCGCAGGGCGAAAAACTGTTTTTT.

The chain is built from TRBV7-8 and TRBJ2-1; D possibly matches TRBD1 or TRBD2 (5 bases each). Germline CDR1 SGHVS, CDR2 FQNEAQ. V lost 7 bases and J lost 9, with 16 bases in between. This CDR3 is built from 13 residues. CDR3 in DNA: TGTGCCAGCACCGGGACCCTAAGCCGTGAGCAGTTCTTC. Its protein product is CASTGTLSREQFF.

CDR3 region: CASSGGTGNGYTF. Written as DNA, the CDR3 is TGTGCCAGCAGCGGAGGGACAGGGAATGGCTACACCTTC. V usage is TRBV7-9 and J usage is TRBJ1-2, with 9 bases lining up with TRBD1. The germline V gene has CDR1 SEHNR and CDR2 FQNEAQ (reference sequence). V shed 5 bases, J shed 6 bases, and the junction held 4 bases outside the gene matches. The CDR3 spans 13 residues.

This chain connects TRBV27 to TRBJ2-5, with D tentatively TRBD1 (6 bases). Judging by the DNA end, TRBJ2-7 fits better; the J call may be wrong. This CDR3 has 15 residues. The germline gives CDR1 MNHEY, CDR2 SMNVEV (reference sequence). CDR3 nucleotide sequence: TGTGCCAGCAGTCCCCAGGACCGAGGGGGCTACGAGCAGTACTTC. Amino acids: CASSPQDRGGYEQYF.

This chain connects TRBV7-3 to TRBJ1-5; 7 bases align to TRBD1. Germline V gene lookup returns CDR1 SGHTA and CDR2 FQGTGA. The CDR3 spans 13 residues. The V and J ends lost 0 bases and 9 bases, in that order; junction bases with no gene match: 2. CDR3 DNA sequence: TGTGCCAGCAGCTTAACAGGGGGCGCGCCCCAGCATTTT. It translates to CASSLTGGAPQHF.

The chain uses TRBV19 and TRBJ2-7; 7 nucleotides line up with TRBD1. CDR3 length: 13 amino acids. Trimming removed 2 bases from V and 3 bases from J; junction bases left unmatched: 1. Germline lookup yields CDR1 LNHDA and CDR2 SQIVND (reference sequence). The CDR3 bases are TGTGCCAGTAGTATACAGGGGGACTACGAGCAGTACTTC. This translates into CASSIQGDYEQYF.

To note about this clone: Other DNA sequences in the same sample also yield this CDR3. This rearrangement joins TRBV7-2 to TRBJ2-5, with D perhaps assigned TRBD1 or TRBD2 (5 bases each). There are 13 residues in the CDR3. V lost 5 bases, J lost 3 bases, and 10 bases lay in between. Per germline, CDR1 SGHTA and CDR2 FQGNSA. The CDR3 sequence is CASSRDREETQYF. The CDR3 nucleotides read TGTGCCAGCAGCCGGGACCGCGAAGAGACCCAGTACTTC. Full variable domain (remainder filled in from reference TRBV7-2 and TRBJ2-5): GAGVSQSPSNKVTEKGKDVELRCDPISGHTALYWYRQSLGQGLEFLIYFQGNSAPDKSGLPSDRFSAERTGGSVSTLTIQRTQQEDSAVYLCASSRDREETQYFGPGTRLLVL.

The chain employs TRBV5-1 and TRBJ2-6, with D possibly called TRBD1 or TRBD2 (5 bases each). Germline V gene lookup returns CDR1 SGHRS and CDR2 YFSETQ. V dropped 2 bases and J dropped 4 bases, with 10 bases sitting between them. The CDR3 runs 15 residues. CDR3 sequence (DNA): TGCGCCAGCAGCTTCGGGGCTGGCGGGGCCAACGTCCTGACTTTC. Its translation is CASSFGAGGANVLTF.

The chain has TRBV4-1 and TRBJ2-1; TRBD2 matches at 8 bases. Germline loops: CDR1 MGHRA, CDR2 YSYEKL. CDR3 length equals 16 residues. J was trimmed by 5 bases and V by 2 bases; bases with no gene match: 8. CDR3 sequence: CASSQLSGREHNEQFF. In DNA form, the CDR3 reads TGCGCCAGCAGCCAATTGTCCGGGAGGGAGCACAATGAGCAGTTCTTC.

The chain is built from TRBV7-2 and TRBJ1-4; D uncertain. The CDR3 totals 15 residues. Trimming left V 1 base short and J 0 bases short, with 6 bases between. Germline V gene sequence: CDR1 SGHTA, CDR2 FQGNSA. The CDR3 region has the DNA TGTGCCAGCAGCTTAGGCTGGACAACTAATGAAAAACTGTTTTTT. Translating gives CASSLGWTTNEKLFF.

V and J are TRBV29-1 and TRBJ2-7; TRBD1 might be the D (5 bases). This CDR3 spans 13 amino acids. V dropped 4 bases and J dropped 1 base, with 11 bases sitting between them. The germline gives CDR1 SQVTM, CDR2 ANQGSEA. Here the CDR3 reads CSVAAGRSYEQYF. CDR3 bases: TGCAGCGTTGCTGCAGGGCGGTCCTACGAGCAGTACTTC.

J is TRBJ1-5 and V is TRBV27; D call uncertain. CDR3 length: 12 residues. Per the germline V gene, CDR1 is MNHEY and CDR2 is SMNVEV (reference sequence). Trimming took off 3 bases at V and 6 bases at J, with 6 bases between the two ends. The CDR3 is CASSFLGQPQHF. The CDR3 bases are TGTGCCAGCAGTTTTTTGGGTCAGCCCCAGCATTTT.

About this clone itself: In the same sample, other DNA sequences code for this CDR3. The chain recombines TRBV29-1 with TRBJ1-1, with a possible D match to TRBD1 (6 bases). CDR1 SQVTM and CDR2 ANQGSEA come from the germline V gene. V lost 7 bases to trimming and J lost 1 base, with 19 bases between them. This CDR3 has 15 residues. CDR3 amino acids: CSGGGVGGWNTEAFF. The CDR3 DNA reads as TGCAGCGGAGGGGGGGTTGGGGGATGGAACACTGAAGCTTTCTTT.

This chain joins TRBV10-2 and TRBJ1-1; D might be TRBD1 (5 bases). Germline assignment: CDR1 WSHSY and CDR2 SAAADI. This CDR3 contains 11 residues. V was cut by 8 bases and J by 11 bases, with 15 bases left in between. CDR3 nucleotide sequence: TGCGCCAGCCTTTATGGACATCGGGCTTTCTTT. Its protein is CASLYGHRAFF.

The chain joins TRBV10-2 to TRBJ2-1; 11 nucleotides line up with TRBD2. CDR3 length: 16 amino acids. The trim removed 0 bases at V and 7 bases at J, leaving 5 bases unmatched. Germline loops: CDR1 WSHSY, CDR2 SAAADI. Written as DNA, the CDR3 is TGCGCCAGCAGTGAGTCTAGCGGGGGGGAACGTAATGAGCAGTTCTTC. Translating gives CASSESSGGERNEQFF.

V usage is TRBV4-1 and J usage is TRBJ1-1, with D maybe TRBD1 (6 bases). This CDR3 is 14 amino acids long. The germline V and J ends were trimmed by 2 bases and 3 bases, with 10 bases remaining between them. CDR1 and CDR2 from the germline V gene are MGHRA and YSYEKL. Written as DNA, the CDR3 is TGCGCCAGCAGCCAATTAAGGGGGGACACTGAAGCTTTCTTT. Its translation is CASSQLRGDTEAFF.

This chain connects TRBV6-1 to TRBJ2-7, with TRBD1 matching 7 bases. The CDR3 totals 16 residues. After removal of 3 bases from V and 2 bases from J, the junction contained 10 bases not matched to a gene. Germline V gene lookup returns CDR1 MNHNS and CDR2 SASEGT. The CDR3 reads CASSDPTGLVTYEQYF. CDR3 nucleotides: TGTGCCAGCAGTGATCCGACAGGGTTGGTCACCTACGAGCAGTACTTC.

This clone was recorded once. This sequence joins TRBV6-5 and TRBJ2-2; a possible D gene is TRBD2 (6 bases). Germline lookup yields CDR1 MNHEY and CDR2 SVGAGI. With 8 bases removed from V and 1 base from J, the gap between germline ends came to 8 bases. The CDR3 contains 13 residues. CDR3 DNA sequence: TGTGCCAGCTGGGGACTGAACACCGGGGAGCTGTTTTTT. Its translation: CASWGLNTGELFF.